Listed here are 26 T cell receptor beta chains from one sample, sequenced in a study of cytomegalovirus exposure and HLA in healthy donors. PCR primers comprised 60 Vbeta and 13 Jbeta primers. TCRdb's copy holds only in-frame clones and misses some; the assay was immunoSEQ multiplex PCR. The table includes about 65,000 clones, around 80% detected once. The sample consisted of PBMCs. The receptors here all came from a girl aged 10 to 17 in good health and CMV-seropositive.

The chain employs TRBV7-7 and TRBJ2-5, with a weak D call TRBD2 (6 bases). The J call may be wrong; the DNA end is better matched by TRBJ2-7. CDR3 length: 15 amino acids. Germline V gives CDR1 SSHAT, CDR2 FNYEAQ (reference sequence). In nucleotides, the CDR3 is TGTGCCAGCAGCTCCCTACCGGGAGCCGCATACGAGCAGTACTTC. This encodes CASSSLPGAAYEQYF.

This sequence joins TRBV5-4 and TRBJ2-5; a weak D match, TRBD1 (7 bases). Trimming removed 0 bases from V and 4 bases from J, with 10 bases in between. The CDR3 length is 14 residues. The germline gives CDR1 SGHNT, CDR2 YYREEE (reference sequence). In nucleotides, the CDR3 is TGTGCCAGCAGCTTGGCAGGGGGGCGAGAGACCCAGTACTTC. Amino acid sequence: CASSLAGGRETQYF.

In nucleotides, the CDR3 is TGTGCCAGCCTAGCGGGAGTACTGGATACGCAGTATTTT. Translation: CASLAGVLDTQYF. The gene calls are TRBV28 and TRBJ2-3; 10 nucleotides agree with TRBD2. CDR3 length equals 13 residues. From germline, CDR1 is MDHEN and CDR2 SYDVKM. Trimming cost V 8 bases and J 6 bases; bases outside gene matches: 5.

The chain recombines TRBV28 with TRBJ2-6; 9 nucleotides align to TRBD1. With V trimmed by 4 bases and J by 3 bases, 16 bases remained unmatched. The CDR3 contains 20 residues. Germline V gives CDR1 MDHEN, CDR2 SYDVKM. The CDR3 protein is CASSSGTGFGPLSGANVLTF. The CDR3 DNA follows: TGTGCCAGCAGTTCCGGGACAGGGTTCGGACCTCTAAGTGGGGCCAACGTCCTGACTTTC.

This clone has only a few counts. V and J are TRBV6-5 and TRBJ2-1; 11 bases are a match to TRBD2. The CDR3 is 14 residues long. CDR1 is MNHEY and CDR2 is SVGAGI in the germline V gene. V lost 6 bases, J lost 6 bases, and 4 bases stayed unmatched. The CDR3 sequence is CASRTSGVPNEQFF. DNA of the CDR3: TGTGCCAGCAGGACTAGCGGGGTCCCCAATGAGCAGTTCTTC.

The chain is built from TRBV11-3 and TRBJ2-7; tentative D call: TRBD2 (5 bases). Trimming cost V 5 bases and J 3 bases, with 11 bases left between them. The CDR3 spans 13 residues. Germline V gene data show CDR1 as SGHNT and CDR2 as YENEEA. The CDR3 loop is CASSSGLGYEQYF. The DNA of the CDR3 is TGTGCCAGCAGCAGCGGCCTGGGCTACGAGCAGTACTTC. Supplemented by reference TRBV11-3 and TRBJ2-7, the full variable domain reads EAGVVQSPRYKIIEKKQPVAFWCNPISGHNTLYWYLQNLGQGPELLIRYENEEAVDDSQLPKDRFSAERLKGVDSTLKIQPAELGDSAVYLCASSSGLGYEQYFGPGTRLTVT.

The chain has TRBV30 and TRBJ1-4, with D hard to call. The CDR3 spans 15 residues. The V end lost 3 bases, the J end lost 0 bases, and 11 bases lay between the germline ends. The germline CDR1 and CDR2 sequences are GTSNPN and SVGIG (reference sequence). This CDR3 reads CAWSAKRTTNEKLFF. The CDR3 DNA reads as TGTGCCTGGAGCGCGAAGAGGACAACTAATGAAAAACTGTTTTTT.

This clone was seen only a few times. Here the CDR3 DNA reads TGCGCCAGCAGCCAATTGCTCGGTAATCAGCCCCAGCATTTT. As protein: CASSQLLGNQPQHF. The gene calls are TRBV4-1 and TRBJ1-5; D is uncertain. Germline assignment: CDR1 MGHRA and CDR2 YSYEKL. The CDR3 consists of 14 residues. Trimming left V 2 bases short and J 4 bases short, with 9 bases between.

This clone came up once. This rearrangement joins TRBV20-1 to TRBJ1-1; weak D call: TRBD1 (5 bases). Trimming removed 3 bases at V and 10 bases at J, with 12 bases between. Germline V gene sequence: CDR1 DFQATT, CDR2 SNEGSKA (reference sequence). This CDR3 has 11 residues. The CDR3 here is CSARVGATAFF. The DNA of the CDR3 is TGCAGTGCTAGGGTTGGGGCGACAGCTTTCTTT.

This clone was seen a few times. CDR3 residues: CASSSAQVDTGELFF. The CDR3 region has the DNA TGCGCCAGCAGCTCCGCGCAGGTGGACACCGGGGAGCTGTTTTTT. V and J are TRBV5-1 and TRBJ2-2; D is unclear. Germline values: CDR1 SGHRS, CDR2 YFSETQ. The length of the CDR3 is 15 residues. Trimming took 3 bases from V and 3 from J, leaving 12 bases between them.

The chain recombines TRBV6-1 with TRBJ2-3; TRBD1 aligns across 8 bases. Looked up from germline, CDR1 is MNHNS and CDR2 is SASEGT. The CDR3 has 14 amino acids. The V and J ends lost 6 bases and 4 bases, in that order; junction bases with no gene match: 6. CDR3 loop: CASRQDRGSDTQYF. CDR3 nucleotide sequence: TGTGCCAGCAGACAAGACAGGGGCTCAGATACGCAGTATTTT.

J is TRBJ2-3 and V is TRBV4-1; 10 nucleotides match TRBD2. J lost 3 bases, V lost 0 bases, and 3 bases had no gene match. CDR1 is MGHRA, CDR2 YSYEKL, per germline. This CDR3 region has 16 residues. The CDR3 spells CASSQEPSGRTDTQYF. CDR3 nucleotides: TGCGCCAGCAGCCAAGAGCCTAGCGGGAGAACAGATACGCAGTATTTT.

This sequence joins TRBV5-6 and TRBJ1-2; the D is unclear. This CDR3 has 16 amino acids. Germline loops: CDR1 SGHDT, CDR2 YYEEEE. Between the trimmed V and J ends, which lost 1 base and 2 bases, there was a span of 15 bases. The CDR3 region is CASSLRHPAANYGYTF. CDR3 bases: TGTGCCAGCAGCTTGAGGCATCCAGCAGCGAACTATGGCTACACCTTC.

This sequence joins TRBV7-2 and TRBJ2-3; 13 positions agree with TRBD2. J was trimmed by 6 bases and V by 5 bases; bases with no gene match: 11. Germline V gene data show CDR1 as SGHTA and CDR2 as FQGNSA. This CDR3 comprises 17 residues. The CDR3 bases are TGTGCCAGCAGCCATGGGACTAGCGGGAATACCCCGGATACGCAGTATTTT. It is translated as CASSHGTSGNTPDTQYF.

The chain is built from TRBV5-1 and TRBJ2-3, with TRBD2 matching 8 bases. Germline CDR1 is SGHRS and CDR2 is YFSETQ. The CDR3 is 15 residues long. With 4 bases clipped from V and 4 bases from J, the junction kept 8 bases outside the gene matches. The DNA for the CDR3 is TGCGCCAGCAGCGATAATAGCGGGGCGGCAGATACGCAGTATTTT. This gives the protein CASSDNSGAADTQYF.

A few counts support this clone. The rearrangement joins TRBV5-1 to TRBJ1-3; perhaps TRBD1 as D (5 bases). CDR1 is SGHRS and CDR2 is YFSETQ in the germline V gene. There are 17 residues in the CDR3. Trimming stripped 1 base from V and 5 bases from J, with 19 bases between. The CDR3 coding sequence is TGCGCCAGCAGCTTGATTTCGGGGGATATGAAGAGAAACACCATATATTTT. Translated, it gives CASSLISGDMKRNTIYF.

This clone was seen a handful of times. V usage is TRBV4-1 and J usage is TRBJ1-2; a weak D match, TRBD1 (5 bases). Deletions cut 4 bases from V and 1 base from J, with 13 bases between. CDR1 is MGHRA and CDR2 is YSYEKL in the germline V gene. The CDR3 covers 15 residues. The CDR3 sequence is CASSPSDSHNYGYTF. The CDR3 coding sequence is TGCGCCAGCAGCCCCTCAGACAGCCATAACTATGGCTACACCTTC.

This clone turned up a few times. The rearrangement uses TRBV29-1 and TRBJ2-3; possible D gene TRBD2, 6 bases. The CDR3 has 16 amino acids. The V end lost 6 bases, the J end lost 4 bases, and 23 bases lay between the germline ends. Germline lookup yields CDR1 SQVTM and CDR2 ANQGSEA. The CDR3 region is CSVPTEGPDYPDTQYF. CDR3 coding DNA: TGCAGCGTGCCCACGGAGGGGCCTGATTACCCAGATACGCAGTATTTT.

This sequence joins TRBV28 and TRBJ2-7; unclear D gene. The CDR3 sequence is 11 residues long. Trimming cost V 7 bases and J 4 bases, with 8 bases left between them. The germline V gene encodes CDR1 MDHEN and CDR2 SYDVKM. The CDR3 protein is CASNAIYEQYF. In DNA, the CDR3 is TGTGCCAGCAATGCGATATACGAGCAGTACTTC.

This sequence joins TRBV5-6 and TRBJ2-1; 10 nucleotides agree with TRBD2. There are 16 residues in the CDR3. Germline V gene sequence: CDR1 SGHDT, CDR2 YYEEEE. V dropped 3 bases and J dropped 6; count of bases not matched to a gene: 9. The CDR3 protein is CASSSSGTSVPNEQFF. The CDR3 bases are TGTGCCAGCAGCTCCTCCGGGACTAGCGTACCCAATGAGCAGTTCTTC.

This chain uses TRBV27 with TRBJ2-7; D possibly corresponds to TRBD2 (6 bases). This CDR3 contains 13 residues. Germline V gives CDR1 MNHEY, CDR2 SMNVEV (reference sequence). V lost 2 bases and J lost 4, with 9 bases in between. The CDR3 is CASSLGGIYEQYF. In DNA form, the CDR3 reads TGTGCCAGCAGTTTAGGGGGGATATACGAGCAGTACTTC.

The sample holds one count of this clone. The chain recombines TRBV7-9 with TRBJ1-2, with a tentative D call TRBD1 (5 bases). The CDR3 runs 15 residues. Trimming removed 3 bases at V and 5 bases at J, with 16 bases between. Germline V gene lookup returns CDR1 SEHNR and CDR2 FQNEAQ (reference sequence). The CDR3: CASSFFGGEGYGYTF. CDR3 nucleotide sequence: TGTGCCAGCAGCTTTTTTGGAGGGGAGGGGTATGGCTACACCTTC.

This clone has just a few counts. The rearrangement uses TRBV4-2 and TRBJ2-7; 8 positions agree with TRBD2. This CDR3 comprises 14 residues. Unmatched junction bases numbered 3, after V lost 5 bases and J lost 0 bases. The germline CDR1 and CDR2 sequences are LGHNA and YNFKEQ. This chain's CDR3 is CASSYSGDSYEQYF. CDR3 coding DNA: TGTGCCAGCAGCTATAGCGGGGACTCCTACGAGCAGTACTTC.

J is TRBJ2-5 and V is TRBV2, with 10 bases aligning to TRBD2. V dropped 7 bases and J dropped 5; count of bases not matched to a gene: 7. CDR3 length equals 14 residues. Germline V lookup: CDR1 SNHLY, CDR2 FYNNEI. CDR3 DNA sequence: TGTGCCAGCAATGAGCGGGGGGGCTTGGAGACCCAGTACTTC. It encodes CASNERGGLETQYF.

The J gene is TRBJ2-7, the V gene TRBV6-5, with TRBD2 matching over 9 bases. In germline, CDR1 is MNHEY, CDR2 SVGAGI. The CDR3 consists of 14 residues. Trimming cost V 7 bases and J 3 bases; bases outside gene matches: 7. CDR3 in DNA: TGTGCCAGCAAGCGTGCGGGGGGGCTCTACGAGCAGTACTTC. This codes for CASKRAGGLYEQYF.

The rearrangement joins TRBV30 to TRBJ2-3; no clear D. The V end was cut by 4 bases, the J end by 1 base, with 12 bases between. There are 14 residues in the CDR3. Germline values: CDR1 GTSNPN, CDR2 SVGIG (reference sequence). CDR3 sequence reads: CAWMGPPGTDTQYF. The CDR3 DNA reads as TGTGCCTGGATGGGCCCCCCGGGCACAGATACGCAGTATTTT.